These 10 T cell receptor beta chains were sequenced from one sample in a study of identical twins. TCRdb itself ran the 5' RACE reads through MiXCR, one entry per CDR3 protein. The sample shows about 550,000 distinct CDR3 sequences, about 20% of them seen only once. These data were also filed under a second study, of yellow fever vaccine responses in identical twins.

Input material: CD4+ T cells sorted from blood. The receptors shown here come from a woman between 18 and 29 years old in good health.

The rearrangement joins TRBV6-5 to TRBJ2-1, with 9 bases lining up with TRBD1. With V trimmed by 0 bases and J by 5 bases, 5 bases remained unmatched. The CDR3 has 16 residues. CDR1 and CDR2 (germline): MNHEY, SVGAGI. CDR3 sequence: CASSYSLGTGNNEQFF. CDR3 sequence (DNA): TGTGCCAGCAGTTACTCGCTAGGGACAGGGAACAATGAGCAGTTCTTC.

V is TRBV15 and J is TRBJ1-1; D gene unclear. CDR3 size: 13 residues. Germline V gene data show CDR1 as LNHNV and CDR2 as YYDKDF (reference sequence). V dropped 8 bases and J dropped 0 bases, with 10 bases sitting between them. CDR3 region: CATREALNTEAFF. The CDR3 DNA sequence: TGTGCCACCCGCGAGGCATTGAACACTGAAGCTTTCTTT.

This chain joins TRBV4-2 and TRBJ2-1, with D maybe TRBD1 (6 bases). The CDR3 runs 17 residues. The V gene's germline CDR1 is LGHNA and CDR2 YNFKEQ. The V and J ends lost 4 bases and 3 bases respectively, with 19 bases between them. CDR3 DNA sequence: TGTGCCAGCAGCCGGGTGCAGGGGAATAACGGCTACAATGAGCAGTTCTTC. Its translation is CASSRVQGNNGYNEQFF.

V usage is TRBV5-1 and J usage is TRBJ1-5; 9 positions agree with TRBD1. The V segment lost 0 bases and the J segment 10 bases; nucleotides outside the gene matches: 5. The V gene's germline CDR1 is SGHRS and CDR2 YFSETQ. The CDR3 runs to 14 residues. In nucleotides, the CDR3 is TGCGCCAGCAGCTTGGGGTGGGACAGGGCACCCCAGCATTTT. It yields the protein CASSLGWDRAPQHF.

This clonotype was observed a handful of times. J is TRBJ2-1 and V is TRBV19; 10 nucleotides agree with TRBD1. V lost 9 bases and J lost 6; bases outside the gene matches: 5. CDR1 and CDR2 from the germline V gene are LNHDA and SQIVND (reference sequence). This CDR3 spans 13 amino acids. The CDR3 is CASDRGLGNEQFF. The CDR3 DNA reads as TGTGCCAGCGACAGGGGGCTGGGCAATGAGCAGTTCTTC.

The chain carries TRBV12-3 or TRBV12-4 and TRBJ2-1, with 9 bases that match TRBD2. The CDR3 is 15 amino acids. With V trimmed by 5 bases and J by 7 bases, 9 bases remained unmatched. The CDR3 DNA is TGTGCCAGCAGTCCAACCAGCGGGAGGTTAAATGAGCAGTTCTTC. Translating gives CASSPTSGRLNEQFF.

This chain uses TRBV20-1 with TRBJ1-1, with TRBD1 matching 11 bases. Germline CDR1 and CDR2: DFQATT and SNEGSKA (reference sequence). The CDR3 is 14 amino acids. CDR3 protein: CSRGTGGSYAEAFF. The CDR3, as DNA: TGCAGCCGGGGGACAGGGGGTTCCTACGCTGAAGCTTTCTTT.

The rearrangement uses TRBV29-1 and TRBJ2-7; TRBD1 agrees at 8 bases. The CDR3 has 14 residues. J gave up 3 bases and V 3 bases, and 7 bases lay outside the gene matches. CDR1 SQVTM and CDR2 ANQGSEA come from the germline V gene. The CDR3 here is CSVEGFTGGYEQYF. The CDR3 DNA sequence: TGCAGCGTTGAGGGATTTACAGGGGGCTACGAGCAGTACTTC.

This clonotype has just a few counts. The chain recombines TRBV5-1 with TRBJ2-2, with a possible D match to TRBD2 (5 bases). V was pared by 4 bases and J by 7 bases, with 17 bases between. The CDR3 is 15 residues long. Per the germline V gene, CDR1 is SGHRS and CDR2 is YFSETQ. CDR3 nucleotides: TGCGCCAGCAGCCCGGCCGGGATCCACGGCGGGGAGCTGTTTTTT. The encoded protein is CASSPAGIHGGELFF.

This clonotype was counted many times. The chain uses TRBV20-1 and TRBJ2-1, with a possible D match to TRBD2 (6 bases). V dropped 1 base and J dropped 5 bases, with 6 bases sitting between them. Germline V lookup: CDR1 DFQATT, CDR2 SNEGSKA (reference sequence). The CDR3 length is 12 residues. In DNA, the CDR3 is TGCAGTGCTAGAGGGACTAACAATGAGCAGTTCTTC. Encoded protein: CSARGTNNEQFF.